Below, one T cell receptor beta chain is given with its context. The Seattle site enrolled patients during active infection and followed them longitudinally. In the study's own analysis: Researchers report that nucleated cell counts were estimated from reference gene primer amplification. This table comes from immunoSEQ multiplex PCR, and its TCRdb copy is limited to in-frame clones, with some not included. The DNA was the basis for D and trimming; V, J and clone size are from that table. The sample includes about 120,000 clones, nearly 90% of them seen just once. This entry is derived from a study of blood T cell repertoires in COVID-19. This receptor was taken from a woman in her fifties or sixties with COVID-19, enrolled during active disease. Sequencing input: peripheral blood.

The CDR3 nucleotides are TGTGCCAGCAGCATCTCCCAGGGTTACTCTGGCTACACCTTC. Translating it yields CASSISQGYSGYTF. The rearrangement links TRBV7-2 to TRBJ1-2; possible D gene TRBD1, 5 bases. Germline V CDR1 and CDR2: SGHTA, FQGNSA. Trimming left V 5 bases short and J 7 bases short, with 17 bases between. The CDR3 consists of 14 residues.